Below are 16 T cell receptor beta chains sequenced from a single sample in a study of cytomegalovirus exposure and HLA in healthy donors (dated by TCRdb to the late 2010s). Preparation of the library involved the immunoSEQ multiplex PCR assay. A mixture of 60 forward primers for TCR Vbeta segments and 13 reverse primers for TCR Jbeta segments was used in the multiplex PCR. Drawn from immuneACCESS, this table holds only the in-frame rearrangements with V and J called that TCRdb kept. Clones are partly lost; checked studies trace under half to an unresolved V gene and leave the rest unexplained. Counted in this sample were a few hundred thousand clones; around 90% of them appeared once. Jointly, the top ten make up about 2% of the sample. Sequencing was performed on PBMCs. These receptors all come from a woman between 18 and 29 years old in good health and CMV-seronegative.

The chain combines TRBV5-6 with TRBJ1-3; 7 bases match TRBD1. CDR3 length: 14 residues. Germline-derived CDR1 and CDR2 are SGHDT and YYEEEE. V lost 6 bases and J lost 4; bases outside the gene matches: 7. CDR3 nucleotide sequence: TGTGCCAGCACCTTCCCGACAGGGGGAAACACCATATATTTT. Its protein is CASTFPTGGNTIYF.

This clone was recorded once. The chain combines TRBV29-1 with TRBJ2-3, with D possibly TRBD2 on 6 matching bases. Trimming shortened V by 4 bases and J by 2 bases, and 10 bases separated the two germline ends. The CDR3 has 13 amino acids. Germline V gives CDR1 SQVTM, CDR2 ANQGSEA. DNA of the CDR3: TGCAGCGTTGGTGCGGGGTCCACAGATACGCAGTATTTT. This translates into CSVGAGSTDTQYF.

The V call is TRBV7-2, the J call TRBJ2-3; 11 bases line up with TRBD2. The CDR3 spans 16 residues. CDR1 SGHTA and CDR2 FQGNSA come from the germline V gene. J lost 6 bases, V lost 1 base, and 6 bases had no gene match. Here the CDR3 reads CASSLGASGGMDTQYF. The CDR3 DNA reads TGTGCCAGCAGCTTAGGGGCTAGCGGGGGGATGGATACGCAGTATTTT.

In its sample, this clone was seen once. The rearrangement uses TRBV5-6 and TRBJ1-5, with D perhaps TRBD1 (5 bases). This CDR3 contains 14 residues. Per the germline V gene, CDR1 is SGHDT and CDR2 is YYEEEE. V lost 0 bases and J lost 9, with 13 bases in between. For the CDR3, the DNA is TGTGCCAGCAGCTTGGGTTGGGGCCTACGGCCCCAGCATTTT. It is translated as CASSLGWGLRPQHF.

The chain links TRBV4-2 to TRBJ2-5; D is perhaps TRBD2 (5 bases). Per germline, CDR1 LGHNA and CDR2 YNFKEQ. The V end was cut by 0 bases, the J end by 7 bases, with 9 bases between. The CDR3 runs to 13 residues. In DNA form, the CDR3 reads TGTGCCAGCAGCCAAGATTTTCGGGGGACCCAGTACTTC. It yields the protein CASSQDFRGTQYF.

This clone was seen once. The chain has TRBV9 and TRBJ2-2; TRBD2 agrees at 8 bases. The V and J ends lost 0 bases and 4 bases, in that order; junction bases with no gene match: 5. The CDR3 spans 16 residues. From germline, CDR1 is SGDLS and CDR2 YYNGEE. The CDR3 reads CASSVGGTSTTGELFF. The DNA for the CDR3 is TGTGCCAGCAGCGTAGGGGGGACTAGTACCACCGGGGAGCTGTTTTTT.

The gene calls are TRBV6-6 and TRBJ1-1; D possibly corresponds to TRBD1 (6 bases). V lost 4 bases and J lost 0, with 15 bases in between. This CDR3 region has 16 residues. Germline V gives CDR1 MNHNY, CDR2 SVGAGI (reference sequence). The chain's CDR3 is CASSFPWGGMNTEAFF. Written as DNA, the CDR3 is TGTGCCAGCAGTTTCCCTTGGGGGGGCATGAACACTGAAGCTTTCTTT.

The chain has TRBV6-5 and TRBJ2-2; weak D call: TRBD2 (5 bases). The V gene lost 5 bases and the J gene lost 5 bases, with 12 bases spanning the gap. The CDR3 contains 14 residues. The germline V gene encodes CDR1 MNHEY and CDR2 SVGAGI. CDR3 coding DNA: TGTGCCAGCAGTAACCCGGGGAGTACCGGGGAGCTGTTTTTT. This encodes CASSNPGSTGELFF.

This clone was seen just once. The rearrangement joins TRBV2 to TRBJ1-1; D not resolved. This CDR3 is 14 amino acids long. Deletions cut 7 bases from V and 4 bases from J, with 16 bases between. The V gene's germline CDR1 is SNHLY and CDR2 FYNNEI. The DNA of the CDR3 is TGTGCCAGCACCGCGAGGTTGGTGGCCACTGAAGCTTTCTTT. Encoded protein: CASTARLVATEAFF.

This clone occurred once. This chain joins TRBV6-1 and TRBJ2-7; TRBD1 agrees at 7 bases. The CDR3 has 13 residues. Germline CDR1 and CDR2: MNHNS and SASEGT. Trimming removed 8 bases from V and 4 bases from J; junction bases left unmatched: 8. CDR3 in DNA: TGTGCCAGCCGGACAGGCCAGGGGTACGAGCAGTACTTC. This gives the protein CASRTGQGYEQYF.

The chain combines TRBV27 with TRBJ1-1; D unclear. Germline CDR1 and CDR2: MNHEY and SMNVEV (reference sequence). V dropped 5 bases and J dropped 0 bases, with 16 bases sitting between them. The CDR3 covers 16 residues. CDR3 nucleotide sequence: TGTGCCAGCAGTGCAGTCGGAGGACGGTTGAACACTGAAGCTTTCTTT. It codes for CASSAVGGRLNTEAFF.

The chain uses TRBV11-2 and TRBJ1-2; TRBD1 might be the D (6 bases). Trimming took 2 bases from V and 12 from J, leaving 16 bases between them. This CDR3 has 13 residues. Germline values: CDR1 SGHAT, CDR2 FQNNGV. This chain's CDR3 is CASSLQYRDGNTF. DNA of the CDR3: TGTGCCAGCAGCTTACAATACAGGGATGGGAACACCTTC.

The chain recombines TRBV19 with TRBJ2-7, with TRBD2 matching over 9 bases. The CDR3 is made up of 14 amino acids. Germline lookup yields CDR1 LNHDA and CDR2 SQIVND (reference sequence). The trim removed 4 bases at V and 4 bases at J, leaving 5 bases unmatched. The chain's CDR3 is CASSRAGGPYEQYF. The CDR3 DNA follows: TGTGCCAGTAGTAGAGCGGGGGGCCCGTACGAGCAGTACTTC.

To note about this clone: One end of the junction does not line up with germline, which may come from a read error. The rearrangement uses TRBV7-9 and TRBJ1-1; unclear D gene. Germline values: CDR1 SEHNR, CDR2 FQNEAQ (reference sequence). CDR3 length: 13 residues. This CDR3 is CTSSLEGGTEAFF. CDR3 DNA: TGTACCAGCAGCTTAGAGGGAGGCACTGAAGCTTTCTTT.

This chain links TRBV6-5 with TRBJ2-7; TRBD1 matches at 7 bases. With 9 bases clipped from V and 5 bases from J, the junction kept 16 bases outside the gene matches. Per germline, CDR1 MNHEY and CDR2 SVGAGI. The CDR3 has 15 amino acids. As DNA, the CDR3 is TGTGCCAGTAATAAAGGGGGCCGTTGGGCTCACGAGCAGTACTTC. It specifies CASNKGGRWAHEQYF.

The J gene is TRBJ2-1, the V gene TRBV6-1; the match to TRBD1 covers 12 bases. The V gene's germline CDR1 is MNHNS and CDR2 SASEGT. Germline trimming cut 7 bases from V and 10 bases from J; bases unmatched to any gene: 11. The CDR3 runs 15 residues. This CDR3 is CASTLRGQGAREQFF. CDR3 sequence (DNA): TGTGCCAGCACCCTGCGGGGACAGGGGGCCAGGGAGCAGTTCTTC.